This TCR beta chain stems from a study of vaccination and CD4 T cells after COVID-19. Broader study findings: Spike mono-reactivity applied to 304 of 307 vaccine-specific clones detected in convalescent patients.

As for time point: late sampling 161 to 241 days after vaccination in three convalescent patients. A single record per CDR3 protein comes from TCRdb applying MiXCR to the PCR reads. The table has roughly 30,000 distinct CDR3 sequences, over 40% seen once. This clonotype was detected once. Antigen specificity is unknown. The sequences come from CD4+ T cells from blood, collected about 7 months after SARS-CoV-2 vaccination. The TCR originated in a human donor who had recovered from COVID-19.

CDR3 in DNA: TGTGCCAGCACCCCAAGGCTAGAGACCGGGGAGCTGTTTTTT. Protein product: CASTPRLETGELFF. This chain links TRBV28 with TRBJ2-2; D unresolved. V was clipped by 7 bases and J by 5 bases, with 14 bases between them. The germline V gene encodes CDR1 MDHEN and CDR2 SYDVKM. The CDR3 is made up of 14 amino acids.